The 20 T cell receptor beta chains presented below share a single source sample, sequenced in a study of T cells after yellow fever vaccination. TCRdb processed the 5' RACE reads anew with MiXCR; each CDR3 protein has one entry. In the table there are 70,000 or so distinct CDR3 sequences, around 7.8% of which are singletons. Material: CD8+ T cells sorted from PBMCs, obtained about 10 days after the first yellow fever vaccination. The receptors here all came from a man between 18 and 29 years old who received the YFV17D yellow fever vaccine.

This clonotype was counted many times. The genes are TRBV1 and TRBJ1-4. TRBV1 is termed a pseudogene. The CDR3 contains 15 residues. Here the CDR3 DNA reads TGCACCAGCAGCCCTACATCATACTGGAATGAAAAACTGTTTTTT. The encoded protein is CTSSPTSYWNEKLFF.

This clonotype occurred many times. In DNA, the CDR3 is TGCGCCAGCAGCCCCGAATCAGGCGGGGGGCAGGGAGATACGCAGTATTTT. Translation gives CASSPESGGGQGDTQYF. The chain carries TRBV4-1 and TRBJ2-3; 8 bases align to TRBD2. Per germline, CDR1 MGHRA and CDR2 YSYEKL. This CDR3 is 17 amino acids long. J lost 5 bases, V lost 4 bases, and 14 bases had no gene match.

This clonotype was seen many times. The J gene is TRBJ2-4, the V gene TRBV11-3; TRBD2 agrees at 8 bases. Germline trimming cut 5 bases from V and 6 bases from J; bases unmatched to any gene: 6. The CDR3 covers 14 residues. Per the germline V gene, CDR1 is SGHNT and CDR2 is YENEEA. CDR3 sequence: CASSPRTSRNIQYF. Here the CDR3 DNA reads TGTGCCAGCAGCCCTCGGACTAGCAGAAACATTCAGTACTTC.

The J gene is TRBJ1-1, the V gene TRBV12-5; 8 positions agree with TRBD1. J was trimmed by 11 bases and V by 3 bases; bases with no gene match: 8. Germline V gene sequence: CDR1 LGHNT, CDR2 FRNRAP. The CDR3 runs to 13 residues. In nucleotides, the CDR3 is TGTGCTAGTGGTTTTTGGACAGGGCGGAACGCTTTCTTT. Protein: CASGFWTGRNAFF. The full variable domain, in which reference TRBV12-5 and TRBJ1-1 provide the parts outside the CDR3, is DARVTQTPRHKVTEMGQEVTMRCQPILGHNTVFWYRQTMMQGLELLAYFRNRAPLDDSGMPKDRFSAEMPDATLATLKIQPSEPRDSAVYFCASGFWTGRNAFFGQGTRLTVV.

This clonotype was picked up many times. The chain uses TRBV6-5 and TRBJ2-7, with 9 bases aligning to TRBD1. There are 15 residues in the CDR3. The germline gives CDR1 MNHEY, CDR2 SVGAGI. The V segment lost 7 bases and the J segment 2 bases; nucleotides outside the gene matches: 9. CDR3 protein: CASTKTGGPPYEQYF. The CDR3 DNA reads as TGTGCCAGCACCAAGACAGGGGGGCCCCCCTACGAGCAGTACTTC.

This clonotype was detected many times. The chain joins TRBV3-1 to TRBJ1-3; no definite D call. Germline V gives CDR1 LGHDT, CDR2 YNNKEL (reference sequence). The CDR3 has 14 amino acids. V shed 4 bases and J shed 7 bases, with 14 bases lying between them. This chain's CDR3 is CASSLVDGRNTIYF. In nucleotides, the CDR3 is TGTGCCAGCAGCCTCGTCGATGGTCGGAACACCATATATTTT.

In this sample, this clonotype turned up a few times. This sequence joins TRBV29-1 and TRBJ2-7; perhaps D is TRBD1 or TRBD2 (6 bases each). V was cut by 3 bases and J by 7 bases, with 22 bases left in between. Germline CDR1 is SQVTM and CDR2 is ANQGSEA. There are 15 residues in the CDR3. The CDR3 protein is CSVDVYGGRDGEQYF. The CDR3, as DNA: TGCAGCGTTGATGTGTACGGGGGCAGGGATGGGGAGCAGTACTTC.

A remark on this clonotype: A much larger clone differs by one base, so this may be a read error. The chain recombines TRBV20-1 with TRBJ1-6, with D hard to call. Looked up from germline, CDR1 is DFQATT and CDR2 is SNEGSKA (reference sequence). The CDR3 consists of 16 residues. V dropped 0 bases and J dropped 8 bases, with 17 bases sitting between them. CDR3 nucleotide sequence: TGCAGTGCTAGAGATTTACTCAGAGAATGTTATTCACCCCTCCACTTT. It specifies CSARDLLRECYSPLHF.

This clonotype was recorded many times. The V and J genes are TRBV6-5 and TRBJ2-3; 9 bases are shared with TRBD1. This CDR3 is 15 amino acids long. V shed 2 bases and J 3 bases; nucleotides not matched to a gene: 3. Germline CDR1 and CDR2: MNHEY and SVGAGI. For the CDR3, the DNA is TGTGCCAGCAGTTACCGACAGGGGGGAACAGATACGCAGTATTTT. Residues: CASSYRQGGTDTQYF.

This clonotype was recorded many times. The chain employs TRBV14 and TRBJ1-1, with D maybe TRBD1 (5 bases). The V and J ends lost 4 bases and 0 bases respectively, with 9 bases between them. CDR3 size: 14 residues. CDR1 and CDR2 from the germline V gene are SGHDN and FVKESK. In DNA, the CDR3 is TGTGCCAGCAGCCCAAGAGGGGTGAACACTGAAGCTTTCTTT. It codes for CASSPRGVNTEAFF.

As for this clonotype: A much larger clone differs by one base, so this may be a read error. The chain couples TRBV27 to TRBJ2-5; 7 nucleotides agree with TRBD2. Trimming removed 6 bases from V and 5 bases from J; junction bases left unmatched: 9. CDR3 length equals 14 residues. Germline values: CDR1 MNHEY, CDR2 SMNVEV (reference sequence). CDR3 sequence: CASRKRGRCETQYF. The CDR3 nucleotides read TGTGCCAGCAGAAAGCGGGGAAGGTGTGAGACCCAGTACTTC.

This clonotype was observed a handful of times. The rearrangement uses TRBV11-2 and TRBJ2-3; 10 bases align to TRBD2. CDR1 is SGHAT and CDR2 is FQNNGV in the germline V gene. The CDR3 has 18 residues. V was pared by 1 base and J by 3 bases, with 10 bases of the junction left unmatched. CDR3 nucleotide sequence: TGTGCCAGCAGCTTAGTGATAGCGGGGGGAGGCATTACAGATACGCAGTATTTT. It translates to CASSLVIAGGGITDTQYF.

The chain combines TRBV4-1 with TRBJ2-7, with TRBD1 as a possible D gene (5 bases). CDR3 length equals 13 residues. The V and J ends lost 1 base and 4 bases respectively, with 8 bases between them. CDR1 and CDR2 (germline): MGHRA, YSYEKL. The chain's CDR3 is CASSQAYRYEQYF. The CDR3 DNA reads TGCGCCAGCAGCCAAGCATACAGGTACGAGCAGTACTTC.

This clonotype has more than one count but fewer than ten. The rearrangement uses TRBV19 and TRBJ1-5, with a weak D call TRBD1 (5 bases). V lost 4 bases and J lost 7, with 17 bases in between. The CDR3 has 15 amino acids. The germline V gene has CDR1 LNHDA and CDR2 SQIVND (reference sequence). This CDR3 is CASSSAGGATQPQHF. In DNA form, the CDR3 reads TGTGCCAGTAGTAGCGCTGGCGGGGCTACACAGCCCCAGCATTTT. The whole variable domain, remainder taken from reference TRBV19 and TRBJ1-5, is DGGITQSPKYLFRKEGQNVTLSCEQNLNHDAMYWYRQDPGQGLRLIYYSQIVNDFQKGDIAEGYSVSREKKESFPLTVTSAQKNPTAFYLCASSSAGGATQPQHFGDGTRLSIL.

This clonotype was seen more than once but under ten times. The chain is built from TRBV29-1 and TRBJ2-5; D call uncertain. V was trimmed by 7 bases and J by 0 bases, leaving 6 bases between them. The CDR3 extends over 11 amino acids. Germline V CDR1 and CDR2: SQVTM, ANQGSEA. In nucleotides, the CDR3 is TGCAGCGGTACGGACCAAGAGACCCAGTACTTC. Its translation is CSGTDQETQYF.

This clonotype was counted at least ten times. The chain is built from TRBV12-3 or TRBV12-4 and TRBJ1-1, with D possibly TRBD1 on 6 matching bases. V lost 8 bases and J 2 bases, leaving 9 bases between the germline ends. The CDR3 runs to 12 residues. CDR3 sequence reads: CASVTGNTEAFF. The CDR3 DNA follows: TGTGCCAGCGTGACAGGTAACACTGAAGCTTTCTTT.

At least ten counts were recorded for this clonotype. The chain couples TRBV7-9 to TRBJ2-3; TRBD2 matches at 7 bases. The CDR3 runs 14 residues. Germline loops: CDR1 SEHNR, CDR2 FQNEAQ (reference sequence). V dropped 6 bases and J dropped 1; count of bases not matched to a gene: 4. The CDR3 bases are TGTGCCAGCAGTTTTGGGGGGGGCACAGATACGCAGTATTTT. Translated, it gives CASSFGGGTDTQYF.

The chain employs TRBV5-1 and TRBJ2-5, with D tentatively TRBD1 (6 bases). This CDR3 region has 13 residues. The germline gives CDR1 SGHRS, CDR2 YFSETQ. Trimming took 1 base from V and 6 from J, leaving 10 bases between them. CDR3 region: CASSLLGAKTQYF. The CDR3 coding sequence is TGCGCCAGCAGCTTGCTGGGGGCAAAGACCCAGTACTTC.

This clonotype came up many times. V and J are TRBV12-3 or TRBV12-4 and TRBJ2-5; D not resolved. V dropped 1 base and J dropped 3 bases, with 6 bases sitting between them. The CDR3 length is 13 residues. The CDR3 loop reads CASSLGYEETQYF. The CDR3 nucleotides read TGTGCCAGCAGTTTAGGCTACGAAGAGACCCAGTACTTC.

The V gene is TRBV27, the J gene TRBJ2-1; a weak D match, TRBD2 (5 bases). Germline-derived CDR1 and CDR2 are MNHEY and SMNVEV (reference sequence). The CDR3 spans 13 residues. With 4 bases removed from V and 4 bases from J, the gap between germline ends came to 8 bases. The CDR3 is CASSSDFYNEQFF. Written as DNA, the CDR3 is TGTGCCAGCAGTTCGGACTTTTACAATGAGCAGTTCTTC.